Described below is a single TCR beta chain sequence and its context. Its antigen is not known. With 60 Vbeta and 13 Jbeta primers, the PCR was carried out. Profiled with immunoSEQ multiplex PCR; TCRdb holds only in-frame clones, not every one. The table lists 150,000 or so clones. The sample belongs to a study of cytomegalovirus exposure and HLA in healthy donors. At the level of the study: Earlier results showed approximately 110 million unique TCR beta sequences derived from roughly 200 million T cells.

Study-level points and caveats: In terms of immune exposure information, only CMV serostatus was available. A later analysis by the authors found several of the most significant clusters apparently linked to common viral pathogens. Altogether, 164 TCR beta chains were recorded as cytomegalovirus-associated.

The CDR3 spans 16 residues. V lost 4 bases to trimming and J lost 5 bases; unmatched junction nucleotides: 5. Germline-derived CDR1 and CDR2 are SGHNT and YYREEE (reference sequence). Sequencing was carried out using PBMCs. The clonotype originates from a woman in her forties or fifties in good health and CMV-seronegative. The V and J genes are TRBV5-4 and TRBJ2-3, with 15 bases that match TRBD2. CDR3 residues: CASSRTSGGAKDTQYF. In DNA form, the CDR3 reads TGTGCCAGCAGCCGGACTAGCGGGGGGGCGAAAGATACGCAGTATTTT.